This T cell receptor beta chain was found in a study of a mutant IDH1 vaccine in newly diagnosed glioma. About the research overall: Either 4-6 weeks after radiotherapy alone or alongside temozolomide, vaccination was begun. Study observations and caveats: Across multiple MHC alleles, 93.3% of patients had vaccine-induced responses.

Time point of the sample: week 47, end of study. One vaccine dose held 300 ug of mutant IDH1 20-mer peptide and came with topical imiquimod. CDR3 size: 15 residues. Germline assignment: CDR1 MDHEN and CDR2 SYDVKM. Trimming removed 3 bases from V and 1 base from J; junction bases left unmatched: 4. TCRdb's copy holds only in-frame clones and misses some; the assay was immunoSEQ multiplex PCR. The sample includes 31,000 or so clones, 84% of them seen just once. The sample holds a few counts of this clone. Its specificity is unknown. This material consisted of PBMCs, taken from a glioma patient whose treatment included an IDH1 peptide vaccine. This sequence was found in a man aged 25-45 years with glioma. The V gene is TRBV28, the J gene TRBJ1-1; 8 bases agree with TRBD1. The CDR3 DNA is TGTGCCAGCAGTTTCTTAGGACAGGGGAACACTGAAGCTTTCTTT. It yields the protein CASSFLGQGNTEAFF.